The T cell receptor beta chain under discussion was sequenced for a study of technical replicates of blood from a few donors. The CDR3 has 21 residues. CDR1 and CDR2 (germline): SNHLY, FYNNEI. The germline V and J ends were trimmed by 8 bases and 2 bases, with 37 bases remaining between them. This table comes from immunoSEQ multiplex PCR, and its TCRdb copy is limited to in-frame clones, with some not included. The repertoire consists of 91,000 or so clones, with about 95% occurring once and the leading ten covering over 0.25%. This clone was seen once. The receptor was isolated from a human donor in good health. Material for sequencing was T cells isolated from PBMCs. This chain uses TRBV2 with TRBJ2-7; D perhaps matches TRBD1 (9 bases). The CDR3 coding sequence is TGTGCCAGCCTACAGGGGGCTTATTCGGTACGGTCTAGCGGGCAAACCTACGAGCAGTACTTC. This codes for CASLQGAYSVRSSGQTYEQYF.